This T cell receptor beta chain is drawn from a study of spatial heterogeneity in lung cancer (dated 2019 in TCRdb). Background on the whole study: Samples were obtained from roughly 72 patients with early-stage, untreated non-small cell lung cancer from the lung TRACERx cohort. Follow-up PBMC samples were sequenced whenever available, with a median time to follow-up of 2 to 3 years after resection. Beta-chain transcripts were consistently detected in greater numbers than alpha-chain transcripts, which likely reflects a higher abundance of beta-chain transcripts. In the raw uncorrected reads, each unique combination of TCR and UMI appeared on average more than ten times. In non-small cell lung cancer, the study quantitatively compared TCR alpha and beta repertoires across several tumor regions, matched nontumor lung, and blood. The study linked features of the TCR repertoire to counts of nonsynonymous mutations, which were determined by whole-exome sequencing of tumor tissue. Both alpha and beta chains were TCR-sequenced in samples taken at surgery, namely 220 tumor regions, around 70 matched nontumor lung samples and 50 to 60 PBMC samples.

The full study reports these points: Ubiquitous expanded tumor TCRs were detected in blood more often at tumor resection than at routine follow-up. Additional single-cell paired TCR alpha and beta sequencing was considered necessary to confirm, at a functional level, the hypothesis that regional TCRs recognize regional mutations. Only 13 to 15 patients were included in the comparisons of baseline and follow-up blood repertoires.

V was cut back by 4 bases and J by 2 bases, leaving a gap of 10 bases between them. The germline V gene gives CDR1 as KGHDR and CDR2 as SFDVKD. CDR3 length: 15 amino acids, cysteine to phenylalanine. The CDR3 DNA has 45 bases and is translated from base 1. Libraries were constructed by 5' RACE. The instrument given in TCRdb is NextSeq 500. To allow correction of PCR and sequencing errors, the TCR library protocol tagged every TCR cDNA molecule with a unique molecular identifier. For the original study's pipeline: Decombinator tools were used for TCR identification, UMI-based error correction and CDR3 extraction. Expanded TCRs were defined as those above a frequency of 2 per 1,000, corresponding to the top 1% of the tumor frequency distribution. Rényi diversity was computed with the R vegan package after subsampling each repertoire 100 times to 5,000 TCRs. CDR3 similarity networks were constructed using string-kernel similarity of amino acid triplets, with links drawn between CDR3s whose pairwise similarity was above 0.82. TCRdb ran its own pipeline on the public reads, namely fastp trimming at Q25 and MiXCR clone calling, and kept in-frame beta chains. Rows with a matching CDR3 protein are joined into one entry that keeps the most common DNA and genes. The V and J calls here are based on TCRdb, not the publication. The sample table lists roughly 120,000 distinct CDR3 sequences, 12% of them with a count of one. The ten top clones hold roughly 15% of the sample.

As concerns this clonotype: Its target antigen remains unknown. Per-base quality was not reported, and no clone a single base away is much larger than it.

The time point label for this specimen denotes: blood at routine non-recurrence follow-up after resection. Without any cell sorting, TCR sequencing was performed on whole RNA extracted either from tumor and nontumor lung tissue or from cryopreserved PBMC samples. Only patients for whom sufficient RNA was available from at least two tumor regions were selected for TCR sequencing. In this chain, TRBV24-1 is recombined with TRBJ2-2; the D gene is perhaps TRBD1 or TRBD2, each of them matching over 5 bases. This clonotype was sampled from a male donor with early-stage non-small cell lung cancer. The sample consisted of PBMCs, taken at follow-up. This receptor carries the CDR3 CATSEYGGNTGELFF. The bases are TGTGCCACCAGTGAATATGGGGGAAACACCGGGGAGCTGTTTTTT.